This section outlines one TCR beta chain sequence together with its context. This specimen comes from a study of blood T cell repertoires in COVID-19. In the original analysis: Researchers report that nucleated cell counts were estimated from reference gene primer amplification. Sequencing was performed with immunoSEQ multiplex PCR; in TCRdb, only in-frame clones are kept and a portion is missing. V, J and clone size are those of that table, while D and trimming were read from the DNA. The sample shows approximately 490,000 clones, about 85% of them seen only once. The source is a woman aged 55-75 years who had recovered from COVID-19. Sequenced material: PBMCs or T cells enriched from blood (not recorded which).

CDR3 loop: CASSEIPSLTGRETQYF. In DNA form, the CDR3 reads TGTGCCAGCAGTGAAATCCCAAGTTTGACAGGGAGGGAGACCCAGTACTTC. The chain joins TRBV2 to TRBJ2-5; the D gene is possibly TRBD1 (7 bases). The CDR3 covers 17 residues. From germline, CDR1 is SNHLY and CDR2 FYNNEI. V lost 2 bases and J lost 5, with 21 bases in between.